A single sample is the source of the 31 T cell receptor beta chains below, sequenced in a study of shared clonotypes between healthy human individuals. Naive CD8 cells lacked CD45RO, underwent positive selection for CCR7 and left out terminally differentiated effector memory CD45RA+ cells. The data were produced by immunoSEQ multiplex PCR, yet TCRdb's version contains in-frame clones alone and is incomplete. The data contain approximately 2,000,000 clones, 85% to 95% of them singletons. Sample: naive CD8+ T cells from PBMCs. The source of these receptors is a man aged 18 to 30 in good health. Some clones in this sample may be carry-over from other donors' samples.

In this sample, this clone turned up a few times. The chain recombines TRBV9 with TRBJ1-3, with D hard to call. V was pared by 4 bases and J by 4 bases, with 6 bases between. The CDR3 runs to 12 residues. Per the germline V gene, CDR1 is SGDLS and CDR2 is YYNGEE. CDR3 residues: CASSSQGNTIYF. The CDR3 nucleotides read TGTGCCAGCAGCTCGCAGGGAAACACCATATATTTT.

CDR3 nucleotide sequence: TGTGCCAGCAGTTTATCCGGGACAGGAAATGAAAAACTGTTTTTT. This sequence encodes CASSLSGTGNEKLFF. This rearrangement joins TRBV27 to TRBJ1-4; 8 nucleotides line up with TRBD1. Trimming removed 0 bases from V and 5 bases from J; junction bases left unmatched: 2. The germline gives CDR1 MNHEY, CDR2 SMNVEV (reference sequence). The CDR3 runs to 15 residues.

The chain couples TRBV5-1 to TRBJ1-5, with D perhaps matching TRBD1 (5 bases). This CDR3 contains 17 residues. Germline CDR1 reads SGHRS; CDR2 reads YFSETQ. V gave up 0 bases and J gave up 0 bases, with 13 bases separating them. The CDR3 DNA follows: TGCGCCAGCAGCTTGGCTACGGGGCCTTATAGCAATCAGCCCCAGCATTTT. This translates into CASSLATGPYSNQPQHF.

The chain combines TRBV27 with TRBJ2-7, with 9 positions matching TRBD2. CDR3 length: 13 residues. Germline trimming cut 5 bases from V and 3 bases from J; bases unmatched to any gene: 2. Germline CDR1 and CDR2: MNHEY and SMNVEV (reference sequence). DNA of the CDR3: TGTGCCAGCAGTGCTAGCGGGATCTACGAGCAGTACTTC. Translating gives CASSASGIYEQYF.

V usage is TRBV27 and J usage is TRBJ1-4; the D gene is possibly TRBD1 (5 bases). The germline V gene encodes CDR1 MNHEY and CDR2 SMNVEV (reference sequence). The CDR3 is made up of 15 amino acids. V lost 6 bases and J 3 bases, leaving 14 bases between the germline ends. The CDR3 DNA reads TGTGCCAGCAGAAGGAGACCGGGGGCTAATGAAAAACTGTTTTTT. Translating it yields CASRRRPGANEKLFF. Complete variable domain (other parts from reference TRBV27 and TRBJ1-4): EAQVTQNPRYLITVTGKKLTVTCSQNMNHEYMSWYRQDPGLGLRQIYYSMNVEVTDKGDVPEGYKVSRKEKRNFPLILESPSPNQTSLYFCASRRRPGANEKLFFGSGTQLSVL.

The rearrangement joins TRBV29-1 to TRBJ2-2; TRBD1 matches 9 bases. V dropped 5 bases and J dropped 4; count of bases not matched to a gene: 5. This CDR3 comprises 14 residues. Germline CDR1 SQVTM, CDR2 ANQGSEA. The CDR3 reads CSVTKDRGTGELFF. DNA of the CDR3: TGCAGCGTTACCAAGGACAGGGGCACCGGGGAGCTGTTTTTT.

The rearrangement links TRBV6-6 to TRBJ2-4; D perhaps matches TRBD1 (5 bases). The CDR3 totals 13 residues. CDR1 and CDR2 from the germline V gene are MNHNY and SVGAGI (reference sequence). The V gene lost 5 bases and the J gene lost 8 bases, with 13 bases spanning the gap. CDR3 in amino acids: CASSQGIEDIQYF. The CDR3 nucleotides read TGTGCCAGCAGTCAGGGTATTGAAGACATTCAGTACTTC.

This clone was recorded once. This chain connects TRBV30 to TRBJ2-2; weak D call: TRBD2 (6 bases). The CDR3 is 15 residues long. Germline V gene sequence: CDR1 GTSNPN, CDR2 SVGIG (reference sequence). Deletions cut 4 bases from V and 6 bases from J, with 18 bases between. CDR3 bases: TGTGCCTGGACCGGGGCCACTAGCAAAGCCGGGGAGCTGTTTTTT. It specifies CAWTGATSKAGELFF.

The chain combines TRBV27 with TRBJ2-1; either TRBD1 or TRBD2 may supply D (5 bases each). Trimming removed 4 bases from V and 3 bases from J, with 19 bases in between. This CDR3 region has 17 residues. Germline V lookup: CDR1 MNHEY, CDR2 SMNVEV (reference sequence). The CDR3 is CASSYAQPGRNYNEQFF. DNA for the CDR3: TGTGCCAGCAGTTACGCTCAGCCGGGACGGAACTACAATGAGCAGTTCTTC.

On this clone itself: The same CDR3 also results from other DNA sequences found in this sample. The rearrangement joins TRBV27 to TRBJ2-1; D is perhaps TRBD1 (5 bases). CDR3 length: 11 residues. V lost 6 bases and J lost 9, with 9 bases in between. The germline V gene encodes CDR1 MNHEY and CDR2 SMNVEV (reference sequence). CDR3: CASSQGLEQFF. CDR3 DNA: TGTGCCAGCAGCCAGGGCCTTGAGCAGTTCTTC.

The V gene is TRBV5-1, the J gene TRBJ1-1, with no clear D. Looked up from germline, CDR1 is SGHRS and CDR2 is YFSETQ. The CDR3 is 14 amino acids. The V end lost 2 bases, the J end lost 4 bases, and 12 bases lay between the germline ends. The chain's CDR3 is CASSLPTVSTEAFF. DNA of the CDR3: TGCGCCAGCAGCTTACCCACTGTTAGCACTGAAGCTTTCTTT.

In the case of this clone: Other DNA sequences in the sample encode the same CDR3. This rearrangement joins TRBV27 to TRBJ2-7; D is unclear. There are 13 residues in the CDR3. The germline V gene has CDR1 MNHEY and CDR2 SMNVEV (reference sequence). V shed 3 bases and J shed 3 bases, with 9 bases lying between them. CDR3 coding DNA: TGTGCCAGCAGTTTTGGGCGCAGCTACGAGCAGTACTTC. Translating gives CASSFGRSYEQYF.

The sample holds one count of this clone. V and J are TRBV19 and TRBJ2-3; 7 bases match TRBD1. J was trimmed by 4 bases and V by 9 bases; bases with no gene match: 10. The CDR3 has 14 residues. Germline loops: CDR1 LNHDA, CDR2 SQIVND (reference sequence). CDR3 nucleotides: TGTGCCAGCGCCCTCAGGCAGGGGGCAGATACGCAGTATTTT. Its translation is CASALRQGADTQYF.

CDR3 sequence: CASSPPRERGRNTIYF. DNA of the CDR3: TGTGCCAGCAGTCCCCCTCGAGAGCGCGGTAGAAACACCATATATTTT. This chain links TRBV28 with TRBJ1-3; no reliable D call. Germline V lookup: CDR1 MDHEN, CDR2 SYDVKM. CDR3 length: 16 residues. V was pared by 5 bases and J by 5 bases, with 19 bases between.

The chain links TRBV29-1 to TRBJ1-2; D not resolved. CDR3 size: 11 residues. Germline V CDR1 and CDR2: SQVTM, ANQGSEA. V dropped 5 bases and J dropped 3 bases, with 7 bases sitting between them. CDR3 in amino acids: CSVRLDYGYTF. The CDR3 coding sequence is TGCAGCGTTAGGCTGGACTATGGCTACACCTTC. The full variable domain, with the rest looked up from reference TRBV29-1 and TRBJ1-2, is SAVISQKPSRDICQRGTSLTIQCQVDSQVTMMFWYRQQPGQSLTLIATANQGSEATYESGFVIDKFPISRPNLTFSTLTVSNMSPEDSSIYLCSVRLDYGYTFGSGTRLTVV.

V is TRBV12-5 and J is TRBJ2-1; 10 positions agree with TRBD1. The V segment lost 4 bases and the J segment 9 bases; nucleotides outside the gene matches: 12. Germline CDR1 and CDR2: LGHNT and FRNRAP. This CDR3 is built from 16 residues. CDR3 nucleotides: TGTGCTAGTGGTTCCCGTGCAGGGACAGGGGAATTTGAGCAGTTCTTC. It codes for CASGSRAGTGEFEQFF.

The CDR3 DNA sequence: TGTGCCAGCAGCCCAGAAATACCGGGAGAAGATACGCAGTATTTT. Amino acid sequence: CASSPEIPGEDTQYF. The chain employs TRBV7-9 and TRBJ2-3, with a possible D match to TRBD2 (6 bases). Trimming shortened V by 5 bases and J by 5 bases, and 17 bases separated the two germline ends. This CDR3 spans 15 amino acids. The germline CDR1 and CDR2 sequences are SEHNR and FQNEAQ (reference sequence).

CDR3 protein: CASSIDSYPTTSYGYTF. DNA for the CDR3: TGTGCCAGCAGCATCGACAGCTACCCGACCACCTCCTATGGCTACACCTTC. V is TRBV7-8 and J is TRBJ1-2; D is possibly TRBD1 (5 bases). The germline V and J ends were trimmed by 5 bases and 4 bases, with 23 bases remaining between them. CDR3 length: 17 residues. CDR1 and CDR2 (germline): SGHVS, FQNEAQ.

The chain recombines TRBV27 with TRBJ2-2, with D possibly being TRBD1 (6 bases). Per the germline V gene, CDR1 is MNHEY and CDR2 is SMNVEV (reference sequence). The CDR3 is made up of 17 amino acids. The V gene lost 2 bases and the J gene lost 0 bases, with 13 bases spanning the gap. CDR3 nucleotides: TGTGCCAGCAGTTTAACCGGGACACGAGCGAACACCGGGGAGCTGTTTTTT. Its protein is CASSLTGTRANTGELFF.

The gene calls are TRBV6-1 and TRBJ2-5; D not certain. Germline CDR1 MNHNS, CDR2 SASEGT. V gave up 8 bases and J gave up 3 bases, with 16 bases separating them. The CDR3 contains 14 residues. The CDR3 reads CASGIRAVEETQYF. Here the CDR3 DNA reads TGTGCCAGCGGGATCCGGGCCGTTGAAGAGACCCAGTACTTC.

The rearrangement uses TRBV6-1 and TRBJ2-7; possible D gene TRBD2, 5 bases. This CDR3 has 9 residues. Germline assignment: CDR1 MNHNS and CDR2 SASEGT. V lost 11 bases, J lost 7 bases, and 9 bases lay in between. The CDR3 region has the DNA TGTGCCGGCCCGGGGGAGCAGTACTTC. Residues: CAGPGEQYF.

The sample holds one count of this clone. The chain is built from TRBV28 and TRBJ2-1; TRBD1 might be the D (5 bases). Germline CDR1 is MDHEN and CDR2 is SYDVKM. The CDR3 is made up of 14 amino acids. V was clipped by 5 bases and J by 3 bases, with 11 bases between them. CDR3 coding DNA: TGTGCCAGCAGTACAAGGACATACTACAATGAGCAGTTCTTC. Translating it yields CASSTRTYYNEQFF.

The rearrangement uses TRBV7-8 and TRBJ2-1; 14 nucleotides line up with TRBD2. The V gene's germline CDR1 is SGHVS and CDR2 FQNEAQ. The CDR3 is made up of 20 amino acids. With V trimmed by 5 bases and J by 3 bases, 15 bases remained unmatched. In nucleotides, the CDR3 is TGTGCCAGCAGCCTCGTCTGGGGGACTAGCGGGAGTGACAGCTACAATGAGCAGTTCTTC. The encoded protein is CASSLVWGTSGSDSYNEQFF.

V and J are TRBV7-9 and TRBJ1-4; D uncertain. Trimming took off 5 bases at V and 8 bases at J, with 12 bases between the two ends. Germline V gene sequence: CDR1 SEHNR, CDR2 FQNEAQ (reference sequence). The CDR3 runs 13 residues. The CDR3 here is CASSRYSTEKLFF. CDR3 coding DNA: TGTGCCAGCAGCCGATACTCAACAGAAAAACTGTTTTTT. Together with reference TRBV7-9 and TRBJ1-4, the CDR3 gives the full variable domain: DTGVSQNPRHKITKRGQNVTFRCDPISEHNRLYWYRQTLGQGPEFLTYFQNEAQLEKSRLLSDRFSAERPKGSFSTLEIQRTEQGDSAMYLCASSRYSTEKLFFGSGTQLSVL.

The V call is TRBV5-1, the J call TRBJ1-2, with TRBD1 identical over 9 bases. The CDR3 covers 15 residues. Germline loops: CDR1 SGHRS, CDR2 YFSETQ. V gave up 1 base and J gave up 5 bases; unmatched junction bases: 6. CDR3 DNA sequence: TGCGCCAGCAGCTTGACGGGGACAGGGATTTATGGCTACACCTTC. The encoded protein is CASSLTGTGIYGYTF.

J is TRBJ2-5 and V is TRBV7-7; TRBD1 is a possible D gene (6 bases). From germline, CDR1 is SSHAT and CDR2 FNYEAQ (reference sequence). With 5 bases removed from V and 4 bases from J, the gap between germline ends came to 17 bases. The CDR3 extends over 15 amino acids. In DNA, the CDR3 is TGTGCCAGCAGCCCCTCCCAGGGGCGGGCAGAGACCCAGTACTTC. It is translated as CASSPSQGRAETQYF.

Concerning this clone: The sample contains more than one DNA sequence encoding this CDR3. The CDR3 protein is CASRQGNTGELFF. The CDR3 bases are TGTGCCAGCAGACAGGGGAACACCGGGGAGCTGTTTTTT. V is TRBV6-5 and J is TRBJ2-2, with D possibly TRBD1 on 6 matching bases. This CDR3 region has 13 residues. The ends were cut back, 6 bases at V and 1 base at J, with 6 bases in the middle. Germline V gene lookup returns CDR1 MNHEY and CDR2 SVGAGI.

The chain is built from TRBV20-1 and TRBJ2-3; the D is unclear. CDR3 length equals 11 residues. CDR1 and CDR2 (germline): DFQATT, SNEGSKA (reference sequence). For the CDR3, the DNA is TGCACCCCCCGCGCCACAGATACGCAGTATTTT. It specifies CTPRATDTQYF.

This clone is a singleton in its sample. The chain employs TRBV7-2 and TRBJ2-2; TRBD2 aligns across 8 bases. From germline, CDR1 is SGHTA and CDR2 FQGNSA. The CDR3 length is 16 residues. Unmatched junction bases numbered 7, after V lost 3 bases and J lost 4 bases. CDR3 amino acids: CASSFRLAGTTGELFF. CDR3 bases: TGTGCCAGCAGCTTTAGGCTAGCGGGCACCACCGGGGAGCTGTTTTTT.

This chain joins TRBV5-6 and TRBJ2-5, with 7 bases aligning to TRBD1. V lost 4 bases to trimming and J lost 2 bases; unmatched junction nucleotides: 5. CDR3 length: 14 amino acids. CDR1 SGHDT and CDR2 YYEEEE come from the germline V gene. The CDR3 DNA reads TGTGCCAGCAGCCCAGGGACAGTTCAAGAGACCCAGTACTTC. Protein sequence: CASSPGTVQETQYF.

V is TRBV19 and J is TRBJ2-7; weak D call: TRBD2 (5 bases). Germline CDR1 LNHDA, CDR2 SQIVND (reference sequence). The CDR3 is made up of 14 amino acids. V lost 2 bases to trimming and J lost 6 bases, with 14 bases between them. CDR3 coding DNA: TGTGCCAGTAGTATACTGGGTGGTCGGGGCGAGCAGTACTTC. It specifies CASSILGGRGEQYF. Variable domain in full (rest from reference TRBV19 and TRBJ2-7): DGGITQSPKYLFRKEGQNVTLSCEQNLNHDAMYWYRQDPGQGLRLIYYSQIVNDFQKGDIAEGYSVSREKKESFPLTVTSAQKNPTAFYLCASSILGGRGEQYFGPGTRLTVT.